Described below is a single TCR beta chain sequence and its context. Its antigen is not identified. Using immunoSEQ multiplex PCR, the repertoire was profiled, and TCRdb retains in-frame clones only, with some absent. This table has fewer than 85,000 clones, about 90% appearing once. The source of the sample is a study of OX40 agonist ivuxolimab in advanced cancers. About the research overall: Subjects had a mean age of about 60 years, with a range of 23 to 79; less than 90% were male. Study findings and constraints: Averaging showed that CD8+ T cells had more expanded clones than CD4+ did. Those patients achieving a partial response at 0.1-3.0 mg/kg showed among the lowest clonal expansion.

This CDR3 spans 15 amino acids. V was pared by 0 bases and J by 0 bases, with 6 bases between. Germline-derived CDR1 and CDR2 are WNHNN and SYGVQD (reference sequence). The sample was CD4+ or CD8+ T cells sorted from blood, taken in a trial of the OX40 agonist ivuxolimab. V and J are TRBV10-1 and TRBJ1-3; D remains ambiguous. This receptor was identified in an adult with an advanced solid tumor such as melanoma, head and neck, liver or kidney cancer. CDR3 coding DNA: TGCGCCAGCAGTGAGTCAGGCCTCTCTGGAAACACCATATATTTT. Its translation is CASSESGLSGNTIYF.